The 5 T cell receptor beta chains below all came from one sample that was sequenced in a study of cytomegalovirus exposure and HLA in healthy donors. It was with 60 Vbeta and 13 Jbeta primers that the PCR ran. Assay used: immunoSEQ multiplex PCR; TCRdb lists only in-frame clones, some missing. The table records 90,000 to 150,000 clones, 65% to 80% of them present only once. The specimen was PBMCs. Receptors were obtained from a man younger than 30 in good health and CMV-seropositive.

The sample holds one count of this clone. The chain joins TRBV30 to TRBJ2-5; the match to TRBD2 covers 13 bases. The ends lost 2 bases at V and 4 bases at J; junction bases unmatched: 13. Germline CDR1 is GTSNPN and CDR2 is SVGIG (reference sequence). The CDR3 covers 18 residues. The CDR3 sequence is CAWSQTGTSGILGETQYF. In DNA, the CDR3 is TGTGCCTGGAGTCAAACCGGGACTAGCGGGATTTTAGGAGAGACCCAGTACTTC. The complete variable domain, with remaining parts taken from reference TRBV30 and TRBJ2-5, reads SQTIHQWPATLVQPVGSPLSLECTVEGTSNPNLYWYRQAAGRGLQLLFYSVGIGQISSEVPQNLSASRPQDRQFILSSKKLLLSDSGFYLCAWSQTGTSGILGETQYFGPGTRLLVL.

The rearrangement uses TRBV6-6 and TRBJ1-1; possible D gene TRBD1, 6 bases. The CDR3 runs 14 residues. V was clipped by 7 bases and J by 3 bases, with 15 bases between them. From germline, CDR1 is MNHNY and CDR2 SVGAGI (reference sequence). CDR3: CASTLHTGYTEAFF. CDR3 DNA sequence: TGTGCCAGCACCCTTCACACAGGGTACACTGAAGCTTTCTTT.

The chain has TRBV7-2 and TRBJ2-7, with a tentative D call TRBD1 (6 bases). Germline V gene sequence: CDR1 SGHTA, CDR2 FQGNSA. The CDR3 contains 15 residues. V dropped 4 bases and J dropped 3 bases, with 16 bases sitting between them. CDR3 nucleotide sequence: TGTGCCAGCAGCTCTGGCAGGGGTTTCCACTACGAGCAGTACTTC. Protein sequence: CASSSGRGFHYEQYF.

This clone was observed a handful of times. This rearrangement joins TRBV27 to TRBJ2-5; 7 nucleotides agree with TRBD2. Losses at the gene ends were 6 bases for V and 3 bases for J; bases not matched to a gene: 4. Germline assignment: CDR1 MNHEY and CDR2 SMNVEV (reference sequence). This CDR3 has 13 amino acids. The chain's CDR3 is CASRSGTKETQYF. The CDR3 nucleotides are TGTGCCAGCAGGTCCGGGACTAAAGAGACCCAGTACTTC.

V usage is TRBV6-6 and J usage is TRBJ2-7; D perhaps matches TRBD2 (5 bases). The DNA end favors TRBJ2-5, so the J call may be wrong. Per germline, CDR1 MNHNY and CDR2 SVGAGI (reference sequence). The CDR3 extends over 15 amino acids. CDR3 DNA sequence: TGTGCCAGCAGTTACGAAAGCGAGGGTAGAGAGACCCAGTACTTC. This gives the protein CASSYESEGRETQYF.